Included here is one TCR beta chain sequence, with context. This record comes from a study of T-cell memory formation after mild COVID-19. Trimming removed 3 bases at V and 8 bases at J, with 22 bases between. Germline V gives CDR1 KGHDR, CDR2 SFDVKD. This CDR3 region has 16 residues. One entry per CDR3 protein, called by TCRdb with MiXCR from the 5' RACE reads. The sample has hundreds of thousands of distinct CDR3 sequences; around a quarter are singletons. Material for sequencing was PBMCs or a T cell subset sorted from them (not recorded which). This TCR derives from an adult woman who had mild COVID-19 (a few samples of this study predate the infection). Cell type and time point are not known. J is TRBJ2-7 and V is TRBV24-1, with D tentatively TRBD1 (5 bases). The chain's CDR3 is CATSDPSRGPPIKQYF. The CDR3 region has the DNA TGTGCCACCAGTGATCCTTCTAGGGGCCCACCTATCAAGCAGTACTTC.